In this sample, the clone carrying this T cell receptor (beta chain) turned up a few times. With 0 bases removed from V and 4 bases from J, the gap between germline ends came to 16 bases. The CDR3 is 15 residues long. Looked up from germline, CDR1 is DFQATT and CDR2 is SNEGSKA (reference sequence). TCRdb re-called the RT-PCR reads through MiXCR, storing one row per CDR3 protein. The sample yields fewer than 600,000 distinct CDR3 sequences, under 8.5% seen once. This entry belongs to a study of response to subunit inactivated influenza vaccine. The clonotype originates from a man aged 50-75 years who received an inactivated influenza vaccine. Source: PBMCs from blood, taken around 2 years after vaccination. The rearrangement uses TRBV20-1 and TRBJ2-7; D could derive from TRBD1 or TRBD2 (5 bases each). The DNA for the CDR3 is TGCAGTGCTAGAGATACGGAGAGGGGTGGTTACGAGCAGTACTTC. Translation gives CSARDTERGGYEQYF.